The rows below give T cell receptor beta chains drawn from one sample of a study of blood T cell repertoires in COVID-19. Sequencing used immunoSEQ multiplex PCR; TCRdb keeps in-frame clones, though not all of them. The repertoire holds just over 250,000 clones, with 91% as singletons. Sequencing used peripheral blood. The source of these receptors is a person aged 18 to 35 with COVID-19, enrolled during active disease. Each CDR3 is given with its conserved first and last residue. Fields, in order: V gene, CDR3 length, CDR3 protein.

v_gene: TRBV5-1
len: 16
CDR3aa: CASSGGQGSGTGELFF

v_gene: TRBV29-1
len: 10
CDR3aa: CSVSGTGGTF

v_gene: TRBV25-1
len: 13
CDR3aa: CASSEYQDSPLHF

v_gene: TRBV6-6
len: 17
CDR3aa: CASSPSPPGLDNSPLHF

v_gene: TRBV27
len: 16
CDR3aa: CASSAILGGPNSPLHF

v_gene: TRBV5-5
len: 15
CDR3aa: CASSFWYSGANEQFF

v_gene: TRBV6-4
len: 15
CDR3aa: CASSDGGQASDTQYF

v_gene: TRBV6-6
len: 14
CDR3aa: CASLREGGYNEQFF

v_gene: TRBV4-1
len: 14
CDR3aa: CAAQWSGTTGELFF

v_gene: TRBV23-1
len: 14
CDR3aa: CASSLGGRDYGYTF

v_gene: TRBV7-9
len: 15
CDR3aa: CASSSSSGNNYEQYF

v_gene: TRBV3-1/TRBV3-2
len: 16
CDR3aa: CASSHSRTGGGETQYF

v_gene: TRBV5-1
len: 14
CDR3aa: CASSSTGGGETQYF

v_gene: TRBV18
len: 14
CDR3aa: CASSPASPRETQYF